The entry that follows covers one T cell receptor (beta chain) sequence. Antigen unknown. This entry is derived from a study of CXCR3-negative and CXCR3-positive naive CD8 T cells. Overall study results and limits: The TRBV-TRBJ usage of naive CXCR3-negative and CXCR3-positive cells was similar, but that of memory cells differed. TRB CDR3s of CXCR3-positive naive cells were more hydrophobic than those of CXCR3-negative naive cells. Much lower diversity was found in memory CD8+ cells, while both naive subsets had comparably high diversity. After cryopreservation, expression of CXCR3 was partially reduced, and most assays were run with fresh PBMCs.

The TRB libraries of cDNA were built by UMI-labeled 5' RACE. Using the 5' RACE reads, TCRdb records one entry per CDR3 protein without DNA. The table lists approximately 100,000 distinct CDR3 sequences. The CDR3 is made up of 11 amino acids. Per germline, CDR1 SQVTM and CDR2 ANQGSEA. Per CD8+ T cell subset, triplicate sorts of 300,000 cells each were done. This sequence was found in a human donor in good health. Some clones in this sample may be carry-over from other donors' samples. The rearrangement links TRBV29-1 to TRBJ1-1. The sequenced material came from naive CXCR3+ CD8+ T cells from blood. Subset indicated: CD45RO-CCR7+CD27+CD95- naive CD8+ T cells expressing CXCR3 (TNR3+). The CDR3 sequence is CSLVSNTEAFF.